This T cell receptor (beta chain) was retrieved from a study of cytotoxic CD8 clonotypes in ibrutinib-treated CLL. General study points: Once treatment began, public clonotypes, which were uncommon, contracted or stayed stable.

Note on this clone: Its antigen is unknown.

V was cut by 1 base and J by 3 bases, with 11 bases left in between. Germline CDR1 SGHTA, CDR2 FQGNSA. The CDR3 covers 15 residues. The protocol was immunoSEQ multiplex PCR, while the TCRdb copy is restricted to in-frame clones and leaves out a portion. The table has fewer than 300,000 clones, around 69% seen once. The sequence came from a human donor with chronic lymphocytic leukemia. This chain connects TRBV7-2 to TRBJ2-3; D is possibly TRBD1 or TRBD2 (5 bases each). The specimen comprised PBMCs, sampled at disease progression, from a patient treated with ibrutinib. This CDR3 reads CASSLVGTPTDTQYF. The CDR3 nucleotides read TGTGCCAGCAGCTTAGTCGGGACGCCGACAGATACGCAGTATTTT.